Listed below are T cell receptor beta chains from one sample, sequenced in a study of CD8 T cells in ankylosing spondylitis. TCRdb analysed the 5' RACE reads with MiXCR anew, one entry per CDR3 protein. The table includes roughly 230,000 distinct CDR3 sequences, 15% to 20% detected once. What was sequenced was blood, either unsorted or a sorted T cell fraction (not recorded which). The receptors shown here come from a male donor with ankylosing spondylitis or in good health (not recorded which). Both conserved end residues are trimmed from each CDR3. Each record gives: CDR3 length, V gene, J gene, CDR3 protein.

10	TRBV29-1	TRBJ2-2	SAAGTAGELF
13	TRBV5-5	TRBJ1-1	ASSPGRVTGIEAF
14	TRBV5-1	TRBJ2-7	ASSLAATGSVHEQY
13	TRBV7-9	TRBJ2-1	ASSSLAGTYNEQF
15	TRBV11-2	TRBJ2-3	ASSSIWASGSNNTQY
10	TRBV5-6	TRBJ2-3	ASSLGWNTQY
13	TRBV7-9	TRBJ2-7	ASSSTGTGPYEQY
13	TRBV7-2	TRBJ2-3	ASSLYSPSTDTQY
10	TRBV27	TRBJ2-5	ATRDRQETQY
10	TRBV28	TRBJ1-2	ASSLDGGGYT
15	TRBV13	TRBJ2-1	ASSLESGPSSYNEQF
11	TRBV4-1	TRBJ2-3	ASRRDYTDTQY
12	TRBV20-1	TRBJ2-1	SAETSGKEDEQF
11	TRBV7-4	TRBJ2-4	ASSCVGKNIQY
15	TRBV4-2	TRBJ2-1	ASSQEGAESSYNEQF
12	TRBV4-1	TRBJ2-7	ASSHGTGRYEQY
12	TRBV5-1	TRBJ2-5	ASSLEGGGETQY
14	TRBV4-2	TRBJ2-3	ASSLSAATSTDTQY
12	TRBV7-2	TRBJ2-1	ASRWGDFYNEQF
12	TRBV4-3	TRBJ2-2	ASSQDFNTGELF
12	TRBV7-9	TRBJ2-3	ASTTWDSTDTQY
11	TRBV12-3/TRBV12-4	TRBJ2-2	ASSLIIAGELF
14	TRBV7-3	TRBJ2-3	ASSLGLAGAPTTQY
12	TRBV25-1	TRBJ2-7	ASSDGQGSYEQY
13	TRBV12-3/TRBV12-4	TRBJ1-6	ASSEDGGYNSPLH
14	TRBV9	TRBJ2-2	ASSALAGVHTGELF
18	TRBV11-2	TRBJ2-1	ASSLEGLAEVPSSYNEQF